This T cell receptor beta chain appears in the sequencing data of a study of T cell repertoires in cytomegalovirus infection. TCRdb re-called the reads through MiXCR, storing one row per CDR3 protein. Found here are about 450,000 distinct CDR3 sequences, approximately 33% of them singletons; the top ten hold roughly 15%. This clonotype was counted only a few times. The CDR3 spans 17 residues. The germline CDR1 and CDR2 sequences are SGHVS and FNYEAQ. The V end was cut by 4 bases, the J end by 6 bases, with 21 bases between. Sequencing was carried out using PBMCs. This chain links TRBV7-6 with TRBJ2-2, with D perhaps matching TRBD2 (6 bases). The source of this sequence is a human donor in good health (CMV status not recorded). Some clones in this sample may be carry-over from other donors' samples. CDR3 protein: CASSSTDGQGLAGELFF. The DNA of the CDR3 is TGTGCCAGCAGCTCCACCGACGGGCAGGGACTGGCCGGGGAGCTGTTTTTT.